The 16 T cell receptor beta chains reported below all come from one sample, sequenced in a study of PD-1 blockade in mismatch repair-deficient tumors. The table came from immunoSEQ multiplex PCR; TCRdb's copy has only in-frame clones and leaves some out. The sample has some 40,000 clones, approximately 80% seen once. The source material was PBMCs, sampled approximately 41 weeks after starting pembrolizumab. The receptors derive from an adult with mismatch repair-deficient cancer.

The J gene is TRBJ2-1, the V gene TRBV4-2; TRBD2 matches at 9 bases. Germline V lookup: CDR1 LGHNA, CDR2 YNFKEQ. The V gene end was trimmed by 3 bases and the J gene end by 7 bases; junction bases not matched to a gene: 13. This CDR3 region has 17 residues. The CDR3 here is CASSHALETSGSNEQFF. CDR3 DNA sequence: TGTGCCAGCAGCCACGCCTTGGAGACTAGCGGATCTAATGAGCAGTTCTTC.

In DNA, the CDR3 is TGCGCCAGCAGCGTGACTAGCGCGGTAAATGAGCAGTTCTTC. It translates to CASSVTSAVNEQFF. J is TRBJ2-1 and V is TRBV5-1, with TRBD2 matching over 8 bases. The length of the CDR3 is 14 residues. Germline V lookup: CDR1 SGHRS, CDR2 YFSETQ. With 4 bases clipped from V and 7 bases from J, the junction kept 7 bases outside the gene matches.

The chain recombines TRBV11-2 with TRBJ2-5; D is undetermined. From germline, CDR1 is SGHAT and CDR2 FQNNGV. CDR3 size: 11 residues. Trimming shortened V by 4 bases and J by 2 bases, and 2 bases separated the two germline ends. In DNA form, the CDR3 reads TGTGCCAGCAGCTCACAAGAGACCCAGTACTTC. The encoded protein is CASSSQETQYF.

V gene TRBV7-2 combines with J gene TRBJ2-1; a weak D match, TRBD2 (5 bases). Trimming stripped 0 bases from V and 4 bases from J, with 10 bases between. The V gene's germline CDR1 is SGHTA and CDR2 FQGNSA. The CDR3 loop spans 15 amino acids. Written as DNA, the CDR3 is TGTGCCAGCAGCTTAGCGGGAGCGGATTACAATGAGCAGTTCTTC. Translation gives CASSLAGADYNEQFF.

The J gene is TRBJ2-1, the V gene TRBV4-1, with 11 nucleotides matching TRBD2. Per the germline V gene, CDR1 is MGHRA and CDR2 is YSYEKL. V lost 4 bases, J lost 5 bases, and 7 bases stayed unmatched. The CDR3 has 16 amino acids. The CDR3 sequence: CASSRQGLAGDNEQFF. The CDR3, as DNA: TGCGCCAGCAGCCGCCAAGGACTAGCGGGCGACAATGAGCAGTTCTTC.

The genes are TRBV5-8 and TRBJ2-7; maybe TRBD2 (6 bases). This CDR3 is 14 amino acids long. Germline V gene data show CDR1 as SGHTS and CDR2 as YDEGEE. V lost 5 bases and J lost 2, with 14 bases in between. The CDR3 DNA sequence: TGTGCCAGCAGGGGAAGGAGGGGCGCCTACGAGCAGTACTTC. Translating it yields CASRGRRGAYEQYF.

The CDR3 sequence is CASGRQGPFQPQHF. DNA of the CDR3: TGTGCCAGCGGTAGACAGGGACCCTTTCAGCCCCAGCATTTT. The rearrangement links TRBV27 to TRBJ1-5; TRBD1 agrees at 7 bases. The CDR3 covers 14 residues. J was trimmed by 6 bases and V by 8 bases; bases with no gene match: 10. Germline V lookup: CDR1 MNHEY, CDR2 SMNVEV (reference sequence).

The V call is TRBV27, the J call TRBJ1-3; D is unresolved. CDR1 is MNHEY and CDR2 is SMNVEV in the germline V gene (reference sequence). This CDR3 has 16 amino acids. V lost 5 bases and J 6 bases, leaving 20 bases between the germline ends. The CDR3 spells CASSASHGEWANTIYF. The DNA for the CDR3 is TGTGCCAGCAGTGCGTCCCACGGGGAATGGGCAAACACCATATATTTT.

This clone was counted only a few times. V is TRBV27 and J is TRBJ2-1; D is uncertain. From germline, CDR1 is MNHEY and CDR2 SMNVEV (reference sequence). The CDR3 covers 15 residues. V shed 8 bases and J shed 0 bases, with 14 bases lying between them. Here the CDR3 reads CASGQDVYSYNEQFF. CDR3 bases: TGTGCCAGCGGTCAGGATGTCTACTCCTACAATGAGCAGTTCTTC.

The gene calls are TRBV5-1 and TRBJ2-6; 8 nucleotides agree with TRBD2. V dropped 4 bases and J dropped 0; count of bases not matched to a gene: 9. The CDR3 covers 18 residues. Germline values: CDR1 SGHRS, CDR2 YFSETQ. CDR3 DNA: TGCGCCAGCAGCCCCGTAGCGGGACACAGCTCTGGGGCCAACGTCCTGACTTTC. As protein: CASSPVAGHSSGANVLTF.

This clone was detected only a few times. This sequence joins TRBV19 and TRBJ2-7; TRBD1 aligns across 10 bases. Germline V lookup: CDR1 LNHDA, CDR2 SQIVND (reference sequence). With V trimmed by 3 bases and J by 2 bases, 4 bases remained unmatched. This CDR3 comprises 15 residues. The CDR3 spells CASSIRTGGAYEQYF. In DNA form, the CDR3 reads TGTGCCAGTAGTATCCGGACAGGGGGGGCCTACGAGCAGTACTTC. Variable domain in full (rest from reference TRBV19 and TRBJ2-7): DGGITQSPKYLFRKEGQNVTLSCEQNLNHDAMYWYRQDPGQGLRLIYYSQIVNDFQKGDIAEGYSVSREKKESFPLTVTSAQKNPTAFYLCASSIRTGGAYEQYFGPGTRLTVT.

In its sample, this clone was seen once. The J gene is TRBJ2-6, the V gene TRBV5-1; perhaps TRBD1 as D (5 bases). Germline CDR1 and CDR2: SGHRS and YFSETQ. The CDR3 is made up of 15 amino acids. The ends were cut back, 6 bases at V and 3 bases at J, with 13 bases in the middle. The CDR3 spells CASTHRLGGANVLTF. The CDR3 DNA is TGCGCCAGCACTCACAGGCTGGGTGGGGCCAACGTCCTGACTTTC.

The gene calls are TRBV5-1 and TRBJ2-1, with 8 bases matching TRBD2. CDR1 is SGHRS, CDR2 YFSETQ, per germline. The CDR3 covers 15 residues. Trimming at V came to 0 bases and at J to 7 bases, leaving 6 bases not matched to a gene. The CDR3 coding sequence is TGCGCCAGCAGCTTGGACGGGAGGGCGATGAATGAGCAGTTCTTC. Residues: CASSLDGRAMNEQFF.

The CDR3 DNA sequence: TGTGCCAGCAGTGTTGAGGAGGACACTGAAGCTTTCTTT. Its protein is CASSVEEDTEAFF. The chain carries TRBV6-4 and TRBJ1-1; D gene uncertain. CDR3 length: 13 amino acids. Trimming cost V 4 bases and J 3 bases, with 9 bases left between them. Germline-derived CDR1 and CDR2 are MRHNA and SNTAGT.

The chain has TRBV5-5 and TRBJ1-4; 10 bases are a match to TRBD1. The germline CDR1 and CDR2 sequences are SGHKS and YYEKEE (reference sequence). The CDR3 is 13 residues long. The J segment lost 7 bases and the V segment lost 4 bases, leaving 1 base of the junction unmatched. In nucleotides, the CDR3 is TGTGCCAGCAGCCGGGACAGGGGTGAAAAACTGTTTTTT. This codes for CASSRDRGEKLFF.

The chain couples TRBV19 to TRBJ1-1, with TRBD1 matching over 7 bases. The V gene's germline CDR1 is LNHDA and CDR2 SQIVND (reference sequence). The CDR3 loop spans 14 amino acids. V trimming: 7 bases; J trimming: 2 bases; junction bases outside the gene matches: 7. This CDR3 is CASIGQAGNTEAFF. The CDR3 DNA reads TGTGCCAGTATAGGACAGGCTGGAAACACTGAAGCTTTCTTT.